These 16 T cell receptor beta chains originate from one sample sequenced in a study of T-cell reconstitution after alpha-beta-depleted transplantation in children. A TCRbeta library incorporating unique molecular identifiers was prepared. TCRdb passed the PCR reads through MiXCR, listing each CDR3 protein once. The sample yields under 250,000 distinct CDR3 sequences, roughly a quarter seen once. This specimen consisted of PBMCs, mostly from graft donor cells, obtained 360 days after TCRalphabeta/CD19-depleted stem cell transplant. The receptors derive from a female patient aged 2 to 10 who had a stem cell transplant for congenital amegakaryocytic thrombocytopenia, so the T cells may come from the graft donor.

This clonotype was counted ten times or more. The rearrangement joins TRBV4-1 to TRBJ1-1; D gene ambiguous. Germline lookup yields CDR1 MGHRA and CDR2 YSYEKL. V lost 3 bases, J lost 1 base, and 15 bases lay in between. This CDR3 spans 16 amino acids. CDR3 DNA sequence: TGCGCCAGCAGCCACAATGCGAAGGCGGCGAACACTGAAGCTTTCTTT. Translated, it gives CASSHNAKAANTEAFF.

The chain uses TRBV20-1 and TRBJ2-4; D is undetermined. This CDR3 spans 15 amino acids. V lost 1 base and J 0 bases, leaving 10 bases between the germline ends. CDR1 and CDR2 from the germline V gene are DFQATT and SNEGSKA (reference sequence). The CDR3 bases are TGCAGTGCTAGAGCCCTGGCTCTAGCCAAAAACATTCAGTACTTC. Its protein product is CSARALALAKNIQYF.

This clonotype was observed a handful of times. This chain links TRBV5-1 with TRBJ2-7; D is possibly TRBD2 (5 bases). Germline loops: CDR1 SGHRS, CDR2 YFSETQ. The CDR3 length is 15 residues. Trimming pared 0 bases from V and 7 bases from J, leaving 17 bases between. CDR3: CASSLVLSGRREQYF. DNA for the CDR3: TGCGCCAGCAGCTTGGTGCTCTCGGGGAGAAGGGAGCAGTACTTC.

This clonotype has only a few counts. V and J are TRBV3-1 and TRBJ2-4; D remains ambiguous. CDR3 size: 12 residues. The germline V gene encodes CDR1 LGHDT and CDR2 YNNKEL (reference sequence). V was pared by 3 bases and J by 8 bases, with 8 bases between. The CDR3 sequence is CASSQGLDIQYF. CDR3 DNA: TGTGCCAGCAGCCAGGGCCTCGACATTCAGTACTTC.

Ten or more counts support this clonotype. The rearrangement joins TRBV4-3 to TRBJ2-7; D is unclear. CDR3 length: 13 residues. CDR1 LGHNA and CDR2 YSLEER come from the germline V gene. V lost 1 base and J 2 bases, leaving 6 bases between the germline ends. Written as DNA, the CDR3 is TGCGCCAGCAGCCAAGGCCTAGCCTACGAGCAGTACTTC. This encodes CASSQGLAYEQYF.

The chain joins TRBV12-3 or TRBV12-4 to TRBJ2-1; D is unresolved. CDR3 size: 14 residues. V was trimmed by 3 bases and J by 0 bases, leaving 6 bases between them. The CDR3 region is CASSFSLSYNEQFF. Here the CDR3 DNA reads TGTGCCAGCAGTTTCAGCCTCTCCTACAATGAGCAGTTCTTC.

CDR3 amino acids: CASSQTGFGYTF. Written as DNA, the CDR3 is TGCGCCAGCAGCCAAACAGGGTTTGGCTACACCTTC. This chain connects TRBV4-3 to TRBJ1-2, with a tentative D call TRBD1 (6 bases). CDR3 length equals 12 residues. V gave up 2 bases and J gave up 7 bases, with 8 bases separating them. Germline loops: CDR1 LGHNA, CDR2 YSLEER.

The rearrangement joins TRBV18 to TRBJ1-2; tentative D call: TRBD1 (5 bases). Looked up from germline, CDR1 is KGHSH and CDR2 is LQKENI. The V end lost 6 bases, the J end lost 4 bases, and 15 bases lay between the germline ends. This CDR3 has 14 amino acids. The CDR3 is CASSPSGEAYGYTF. CDR3 DNA sequence: TGTGCCAGCTCCCCTTCGGGGGAGGCCTATGGCTACACCTTC.

This clonotype has just a few counts. This chain joins TRBV12-3 or TRBV12-4 and TRBJ2-1; D not certain. V gave up 3 bases and J gave up 3 bases, with 18 bases separating them. The CDR3 runs 17 residues. CDR3 nucleotides: TGTGCCAGCAGTTTTTTCCCGTCCCGGGCCAGCTACAATGAGCAGTTCTTC. Residues: CASSFFPSRASYNEQFF.

The chain joins TRBV11-2 to TRBJ1-1; D call uncertain. The CDR3 spans 12 residues. Germline CDR1 and CDR2: SGHAT and FQNNGV. Trimming removed 1 base from V and 8 bases from J, with 8 bases in between. The CDR3 sequence is CASSLVSREAFF. As DNA, the CDR3 is TGTGCCAGCAGCTTAGTATCCAGAGAAGCTTTCTTT.

This clonotype was recorded only once. V gene TRBV6-1 combines with J gene TRBJ1-5; D is unclear. Germline loops: CDR1 MNHNS, CDR2 SASEGT. The CDR3 totals 19 residues. V was pared by 8 bases and J by 0 bases, with 26 bases between. The CDR3 sequence is CASQTSDQRSLLSNQPQHF. In nucleotides, the CDR3 is TGTGCCAGCCAAACCTCCGATCAGAGGTCGCTCCTTAGCAATCAGCCCCAGCATTTT.

The sample holds a few counts of this clonotype. The V call is TRBV12-3 or TRBV12-4, the J call TRBJ2-5; D not certain. This CDR3 has 14 amino acids. V was cut by 4 bases and J by 1 base, with 10 bases left in between. DNA for the CDR3: TGTGCCAGCAGTTACACGTCACGCCAAGAGACCCAGTACTTC. Encoded protein: CASSYTSRQETQYF.

This rearrangement joins TRBV7-9 to TRBJ1-1; D may be TRBD1 (5 bases). The length of the CDR3 is 13 residues. CDR1 is SEHNR, CDR2 FQNEAQ, per germline (reference sequence). Trimming cost V 3 bases and J 5 bases, with 10 bases left between them. The CDR3 bases are TGTGCCAGCAGCTTCGGGGGATGGACTGAAGCTTTCTTT. Amino acid sequence: CASSFGGWTEAFF.

The chain employs TRBV7-8 and TRBJ1-5; 12 nucleotides line up with TRBD1. This CDR3 has 15 residues. Germline V lookup: CDR1 SGHVS, CDR2 FQNEAQ. After removal of 5 bases from V and 6 bases from J, the junction contained 5 bases not matched to a gene. The CDR3 region has the DNA TGTGCCAGCAGCGGGACAGGGGGCACTGGTCAGCCCCAGCATTTT. Residues: CASSGTGGTGQPQHF.

The V gene is TRBV28, the J gene TRBJ2-1; tentatively, D is TRBD1 (6 bases). The germline gives CDR1 MDHEN, CDR2 SYDVKM. Trimming took off 8 bases at V and 1 base at J, with 12 bases between the two ends. CDR3 length equals 14 residues. CDR3 loop: CASRDMHSYNEQFF. CDR3 in DNA: TGTGCCAGCCGGGACATGCATTCCTACAATGAGCAGTTCTTC.

This chain joins TRBV5-1 and TRBJ1-1; TRBD1 might be the D (5 bases). V lost 0 bases, J lost 5 bases, and 11 bases lay in between. Germline CDR1 SGHRS, CDR2 YFSETQ. The CDR3 spans 14 residues. The CDR3: CASSLGQPRTEAFF. The CDR3 region has the DNA TGCGCCAGCAGCTTGGGACAGCCGAGGACTGAAGCTTTCTTT.